This TCR beta chain stems from a study of cytomegalovirus exposure and HLA in healthy donors. The CDR3 extends over 15 amino acids. Unmatched junction bases numbered 10, after V lost 5 bases and J lost 4 bases. Germline values: CDR1 MNHEY, CDR2 SVGAGI. The PCR ran on 60 Vbeta and 13 Jbeta primers. As originally analysed: The count from a later analysis was about 80 million unique TCR beta chains, around 11 million of them shared. Generated by immunoSEQ multiplex PCR, the TCRdb table keeps only in-frame clones and is missing some. Clone size and V and J calls were adopted from that table, with D and trimming inferred from the DNA. Its clone listing holds under 150,000 clones. Although they were nominally healthy when sampled, donors likely had unrecorded immune exposures.

The chain is built from TRBV6-5 and TRBJ1-1; 7 positions agree with TRBD1. Sequencing used PBMCs. The sequence was obtained from a man aged 35-49 years in good health and CMV-seronegative. This chain's CDR3 is CASSAKGARGTEAFF. CDR3 sequence (DNA): TGTGCCAGCAGTGCCAAGGGGGCCCGGGGCACTGAAGCTTTCTTT.